Listed below are T cell receptor beta chains from one sample, sequenced in a study of early T cells in non-severe SARS-CoV-2 infection. TCRdb recomputed calls from the 5' RACE reads with MiXCR, one row per CDR3 protein. The sample contains around 100,000 distinct CDR3 sequences, over 15% of which appear only once. Sequencing was done on a sample of whole blood. Every receptor here comes from an adult who was a healthcare worker with PCR-confirmed SARS-CoV-2 infection or an uninfected control (not recorded which). The CDR3 runs from the conserved cysteine through the conserved F or W. Each record gives: CDR3 DNA, CDR3 protein, clone size, V gene, CDR3 length, D gene, J gene. A D gene is named only where the DNA matches it firmly. A row's size may be missing; if present it is once, few, many or a size class.

cdr3_nt: TGTGCCGGTTCTCAGGGGCGTGAAGGCTACACCTTC; cdr3_aa: CAGSQGREGYTF; clone_size: .; v_call: TRBV28; cdr3_length: 12; d_call: .; j_call: TRBJ1-2
cdr3_nt: TGTGCCAGCAGGAAGGGCCCAAACTATGGCTACACCTTC; cdr3_aa: CASRKGPNYGYTF; clone_size: few; v_call: TRBV28; cdr3_length: 13; d_call: .; j_call: TRBJ1-2
cdr3_nt: TGTGCCAGCAGCTTATTCGGGTCGTCAGCTCACGAGCAGTACTTC; cdr3_aa: CASSLFGSSAHEQYF; clone_size: few; v_call: TRBV7-9; cdr3_length: 15; d_call: .; j_call: TRBJ2-7
cdr3_nt: TGCAGTGCTGGGACAGGGGCCGACCTGAATACGCAGTATTTT; cdr3_aa: CSAGTGADLNTQYF; clone_size: .; v_call: TRBV20-1; cdr3_length: 14; d_call: TRBD1; j_call: TRBJ2-3
cdr3_nt: TGTGCCAGCTCACCCAGCCGGGACAGGAACGGGGAGCTGTTTTTT; cdr3_aa: CASSPSRDRNGELFF; clone_size: many; v_call: TRBV18; cdr3_length: 15; d_call: TRBD1; j_call: TRBJ2-2
cdr3_nt: TGTGCCAGCAGTCGGGACTTACAAGAGACCCAGTACTTC; cdr3_aa: CASSRDLQETQYF; clone_size: .; v_call: TRBV12-3/TRBV12-4; cdr3_length: 13; d_call: .; j_call: TRBJ2-5
cdr3_nt: TGCAGTGCTAGGGGTAGGGGAGTGGTACCCTACGAGCAGTACTTC; cdr3_aa: CSARGRGVVPYEQYF; clone_size: few; v_call: TRBV20-1; cdr3_length: 15; d_call: .; j_call: TRBJ2-7
cdr3_nt: TGTGCCAGCAGAATGGGGCTCACAGATACGCAGTATTTT; cdr3_aa: CASRMGLTDTQYF; clone_size: few; v_call: TRBV2; cdr3_length: 13; d_call: .; j_call: TRBJ2-3
cdr3_nt: TGTGCCAGCAGCCCACCCGCGGCCCCAAAACGCAGTGAGCAGTTCTTC; cdr3_aa: CASSPPAAPKRSEQFF; clone_size: few; v_call: TRBV14; cdr3_length: 16; d_call: .; j_call: TRBJ2-1
cdr3_nt: TGTGCCAGTGGACAGGAACAAGAGACCCAGTACTTC; cdr3_aa: CASGQEQETQYF; clone_size: many; v_call: TRBV7-9; cdr3_length: 12; d_call: TRBD1; j_call: TRBJ2-5
cdr3_nt: TGCAGTGCTAGAGAAGGTAGCGGGGGAGAGACCCAGTACTTC; cdr3_aa: CSAREGSGGETQYF; clone_size: few; v_call: TRBV20-1; cdr3_length: 14; d_call: TRBD2; j_call: TRBJ2-5
cdr3_nt: TGCAGTGCTAGAGATAGTGACAAGTGGACTGAAGCTTTCTTT; cdr3_aa: CSARDSDKWTEAFF; clone_size: medium-sized; v_call: TRBV20-1; cdr3_length: 14; d_call: .; j_call: TRBJ1-1
cdr3_nt: TGCAGTGCTACCCGTCCAGGCCGTTATGGGGATACGCAGTATTTT; cdr3_aa: CSATRPGRYGDTQYF; clone_size: .; v_call: TRBV20-1; cdr3_length: 15; d_call: .; j_call: TRBJ2-3
cdr3_nt: TGTGCCAGCAGGTCAACAGGGGGCGATGCTTTCTTT; cdr3_aa: CASRSTGGDAFF; clone_size: .; v_call: TRBV12-3/TRBV12-4; cdr3_length: 12; d_call: TRBD1; j_call: TRBJ1-1
cdr3_nt: TGTGCCAGCAGCGCGAGGACTAGCGGGGTCGAGCAGTATTTT; cdr3_aa: CASSARTSGVEQYF; clone_size: few; v_call: TRBV9; cdr3_length: 14; d_call: TRBD2; j_call: TRBJ2-3
cdr3_nt: TGCGCCAGCAGCGTGCTAGCGGAGGGATTCACAGATACGCAGTATTTT; cdr3_aa: CASSVLAEGFTDTQYF; clone_size: .; v_call: TRBV5-1; cdr3_length: 16; d_call: TRBD2; j_call: TRBJ2-3
cdr3_nt: TGTGCCAGTAGTAGAAACAGGGCGAACACCGGGGAGCTGTTTTTT; cdr3_aa: CASSRNRANTGELFF; clone_size: .; v_call: TRBV19; cdr3_length: 15; d_call: .; j_call: TRBJ2-2
cdr3_nt: TGCAGCGTCCAAACAGGGGACGAGCAGTTCTTC; cdr3_aa: CSVQTGDEQFF; clone_size: .; v_call: TRBV29-1; cdr3_length: 11; d_call: TRBD1; j_call: TRBJ2-1
cdr3_nt: TGTGCCAGCACCCTCAACACTGAAGCTTTCTTT; cdr3_aa: CASTLNTEAFF; clone_size: many; v_call: TRBV28; cdr3_length: 11; d_call: .; j_call: TRBJ1-1
cdr3_nt: TGTGCCAGCAGTGAAGCGAAGGCGGGATGGACTGAAGCTTTCTTT; cdr3_aa: CASSEAKAGWTEAFF; clone_size: .; v_call: TRBV2; cdr3_length: 15; d_call: .; j_call: TRBJ1-1
cdr3_nt: TGTGCCAGCAGTTTGGGATATCTCACCGGGGAGCTGTTTTTT; cdr3_aa: CASSLGYLTGELFF; clone_size: .; v_call: TRBV27; cdr3_length: 14; d_call: .; j_call: TRBJ2-2
cdr3_nt: TGTGCCAGCAGTGATCCCCTCAGAGACACTGAAGCTTTCTTT; cdr3_aa: CASSDPLRDTEAFF; clone_size: few; v_call: TRBV2; cdr3_length: 14; d_call: .; j_call: TRBJ1-1
cdr3_nt: TGCAGCGTTGATGAGAGTCCCGGACAGTACAATGAGCAGTTCTTC; cdr3_aa: CSVDESPGQYNEQFF; clone_size: few; v_call: TRBV29-1; cdr3_length: 15; d_call: .; j_call: TRBJ2-1
cdr3_nt: TGTGCCAGCAGTCCGTCAGTGGCACCTTCAGGCTATGGCTACACCTTC; cdr3_aa: CASSPSVAPSGYGYTF; clone_size: .; v_call: TRBV27; cdr3_length: 16; d_call: .; j_call: TRBJ1-2
cdr3_nt: TGTGCCAGCAGGCTTGGCGGGACAGGAGGCAATCAGCCCCAGCATTTT; cdr3_aa: CASRLGGTGGNQPQHF; clone_size: .; v_call: TRBV27; cdr3_length: 16; d_call: TRBD1; j_call: TRBJ1-5
cdr3_nt: TGCAGCGTTAACGCGAACACCGGGGAGCTGTTTTTT; cdr3_aa: CSVNANTGELFF; clone_size: .; v_call: TRBV29-1; cdr3_length: 12; d_call: .; j_call: TRBJ2-2
cdr3_nt: TGCAGCGTTGAGAGGGCAGGGGGCCCTCAGCTGTACTTC; cdr3_aa: CSVERAGGPQLYF; clone_size: few; v_call: TRBV29-1; cdr3_length: 13; d_call: TRBD1; j_call: TRBJ2-7
cdr3_nt: TGTGCCAGCAGTTCTCCGGACGGGAACTATGGCTACACCTTC; cdr3_aa: CASSSPDGNYGYTF; clone_size: .; v_call: TRBV28; cdr3_length: 14; d_call: .; j_call: TRBJ1-2
cdr3_nt: TGTGCCAGCAGGAGGGGTTCTAGCGGCACAGATACGCAGTATTTT; cdr3_aa: CASRRGSSGTDTQYF; clone_size: once; v_call: TRBV7-2; cdr3_length: 15; d_call: .; j_call: TRBJ2-3
cdr3_nt: TGCAGCGTTGAGGGGACTAGCGGATACCAAGAGACCCAGTACTTC; cdr3_aa: CSVEGTSGYQETQYF; clone_size: many; v_call: TRBV29-1; cdr3_length: 15; d_call: TRBD2; j_call: TRBJ2-5
cdr3_nt: TGTGCCAGCAGCTTAGAGGGTTTAGAGACCCAGTACTTC; cdr3_aa: CASSLEGLETQYF; clone_size: few; v_call: TRBV7-2; cdr3_length: 13; d_call: .; j_call: TRBJ2-5
cdr3_nt: TGCAGTGCTAGAGGGACCGGCGGCGTTTCAGGCACTGAAGCTTTCTTT; cdr3_aa: CSARGTGGVSGTEAFF; clone_size: few; v_call: TRBV20-1; cdr3_length: 16; d_call: .; j_call: TRBJ1-1
cdr3_nt: TGCGCCAGCAGCTCGAGGACAGGGCGGCAAGAGACCCAGTACTTC; cdr3_aa: CASSSRTGRQETQYF; clone_size: .; v_call: TRBV5-1; cdr3_length: 15; d_call: TRBD1; j_call: TRBJ2-5
cdr3_nt: TGTGCCACCAGTTCCCGTGATAATTCACCCCTCCACTTT; cdr3_aa: CATSSRDNSPLHF; clone_size: few; v_call: TRBV24-1; cdr3_length: 13; d_call: .; j_call: TRBJ1-6
cdr3_nt: TGTGCCAGCAGCACTAGTTGGATACAGCGGCAAATCCCACTCACCGGGGAGCTGTTTTTT; cdr3_aa: CASSTSWIQRQIPLTGELFF; clone_size: .; v_call: TRBV3-1; cdr3_length: 20; d_call: .; j_call: TRBJ2-2
cdr3_nt: TGTGCCACCCGACAGGGAGATGGGGCCAACGTCCTGACTTTC; cdr3_aa: CATRQGDGANVLTF; clone_size: few; v_call: TRBV7-2; cdr3_length: 14; d_call: TRBD1; j_call: TRBJ2-6
cdr3_nt: TGCAGCGTTGAATTGGGGCCCATGAACACTGAAGCTTTCTTT; cdr3_aa: CSVELGPMNTEAFF; clone_size: .; v_call: TRBV29-1; cdr3_length: 14; d_call: .; j_call: TRBJ1-1
cdr3_nt: TGCGCCAGCACCTCCACAGGGGACGAGCAGTACTTC; cdr3_aa: CASTSTGDEQYF; clone_size: .; v_call: TRBV5-1; cdr3_length: 12; d_call: TRBD1; j_call: TRBJ2-7
cdr3_nt: TGTGCCAGCAGCTCGATGACAGGGGATGGAAAACTGTTTTTT; cdr3_aa: CASSSMTGDGKLFF; clone_size: .; v_call: TRBV11-2; cdr3_length: 14; d_call: TRBD1; j_call: TRBJ1-4
cdr3_nt: TGTGCCAGCAGTGGAGTAGGGCGTGAGCAGTTCTTC; cdr3_aa: CASSGVGREQFF; clone_size: few; v_call: TRBV28; cdr3_length: 12; d_call: .; j_call: TRBJ2-1
cdr3_nt: TGTGCCAGCAGCCTTAGACAGATGATGAACACTGAAGCTTTCTTT; cdr3_aa: CASSLRQMMNTEAFF; clone_size: many; v_call: TRBV14; cdr3_length: 15; d_call: .; j_call: TRBJ1-1
cdr3_nt: TGTGCCAGCAGGGGCTGGCGACAGAACACCGGGGAGCTGTTTTTT; cdr3_aa: CASRGWRQNTGELFF; clone_size: many; v_call: TRBV7-9; cdr3_length: 15; d_call: .; j_call: TRBJ2-2
cdr3_nt: TGTGCCAGCAGTTCCCCCGGGAACCAAGAGACCCAGTACTTC; cdr3_aa: CASSSPGNQETQYF; clone_size: .; v_call: TRBV28; cdr3_length: 14; d_call: .; j_call: TRBJ2-5
cdr3_nt: TGTGCCAGCAGTTTCAACAGGGGATTCGTTGAGCAGTTCTTC; cdr3_aa: CASSFNRGFVEQFF; clone_size: few; v_call: TRBV12-3/TRBV12-4; cdr3_length: 14; d_call: TRBD1; j_call: TRBJ2-1
cdr3_nt: TGTGCCACCGCGGCGGGCTTAAATCAGCCCCAGCATTTT; cdr3_aa: CATAAGLNQPQHF; clone_size: few; v_call: TRBV24-1; cdr3_length: 13; d_call: .; j_call: TRBJ1-5
cdr3_nt: TGCGCCAGCGGGTCGGGGTACACTGAAGCTTTCTTT; cdr3_aa: CASGSGYTEAFF; clone_size: few; v_call: TRBV5-1; cdr3_length: 12; d_call: .; j_call: TRBJ1-1
cdr3_nt: TGTGCCAGCAGCCCGGACGGACTCTCTGGGGCCAACGTCCTGACTTTC; cdr3_aa: CASSPDGLSGANVLTF; clone_size: .; v_call: TRBV7-2; cdr3_length: 16; d_call: .; j_call: TRBJ2-6
cdr3_nt: TGTGCCAAGAACTTGGAGCAGGGGGACTCTGAAGCTTTCTTT; cdr3_aa: CAKNLEQGDSEAFF; clone_size: few; v_call: TRBV12-3/TRBV12-4; cdr3_length: 14; d_call: TRBD1; j_call: TRBJ1-1
cdr3_nt: TGCGCCAGCAGTGATCCAGCAATGGATACGCAGTATTTT; cdr3_aa: CASSDPAMDTQYF; clone_size: few; v_call: TRBV10-2; cdr3_length: 13; d_call: .; j_call: TRBJ2-3
cdr3_nt: TGTGCCAGCAGTCTAGCGGGCTCGATCTACGAGCAGTACTTC; cdr3_aa: CASSLAGSIYEQYF; clone_size: .; v_call: TRBV7-2; cdr3_length: 14; d_call: TRBD2; j_call: TRBJ2-7